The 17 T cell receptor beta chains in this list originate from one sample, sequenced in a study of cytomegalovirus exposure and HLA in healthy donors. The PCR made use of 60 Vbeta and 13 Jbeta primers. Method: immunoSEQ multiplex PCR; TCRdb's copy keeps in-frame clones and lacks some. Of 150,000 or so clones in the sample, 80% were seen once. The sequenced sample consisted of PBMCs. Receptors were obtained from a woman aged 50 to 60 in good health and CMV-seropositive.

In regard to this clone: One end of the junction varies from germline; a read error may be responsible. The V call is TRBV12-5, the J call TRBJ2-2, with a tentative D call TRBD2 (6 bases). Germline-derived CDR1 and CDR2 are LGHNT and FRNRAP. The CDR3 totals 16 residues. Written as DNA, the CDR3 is TGTGCTAGTGGTCCGAGCCAGGGAAGTCTTCCCGGGGGGCTGTTTTTT. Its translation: CASGPSQGSLPGGLFF.

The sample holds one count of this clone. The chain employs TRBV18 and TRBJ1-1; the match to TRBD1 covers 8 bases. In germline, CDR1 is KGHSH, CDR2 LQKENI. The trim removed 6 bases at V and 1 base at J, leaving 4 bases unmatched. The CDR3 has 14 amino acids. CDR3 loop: CASSVTGANTEAFF. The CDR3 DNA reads TGTGCCAGCTCGGTGACAGGGGCGAACACTGAAGCTTTCTTT.

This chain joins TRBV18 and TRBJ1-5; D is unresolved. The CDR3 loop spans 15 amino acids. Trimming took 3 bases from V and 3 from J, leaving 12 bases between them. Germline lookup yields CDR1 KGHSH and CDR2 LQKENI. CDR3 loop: CASSPDTNPNQPQHF. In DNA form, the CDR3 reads TGTGCCAGCTCACCTGACACCAACCCCAATCAGCCCCAGCATTTT. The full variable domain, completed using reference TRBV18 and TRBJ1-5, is NAGVMQNPRHLVRRRGQEARLRCSPMKGHSHVYWYRQLPEEGLKFMVYLQKENIIDESGMPKERFSAEFPKEGPSILRIQQVVRGDSAAYFCASSPDTNPNQPQHFGDGTRLSIL.

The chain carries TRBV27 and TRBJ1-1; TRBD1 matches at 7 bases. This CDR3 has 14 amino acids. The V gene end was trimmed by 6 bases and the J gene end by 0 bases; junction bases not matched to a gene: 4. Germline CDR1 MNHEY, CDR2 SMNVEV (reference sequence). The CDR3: CASRRQGMNTEAFF. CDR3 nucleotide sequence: TGTGCCAGCAGAAGACAGGGCATGAACACTGAAGCTTTCTTT.

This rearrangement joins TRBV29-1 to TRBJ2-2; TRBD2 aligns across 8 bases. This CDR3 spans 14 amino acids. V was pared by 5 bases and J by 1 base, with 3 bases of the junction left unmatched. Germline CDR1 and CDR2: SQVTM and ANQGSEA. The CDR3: CSVMSGRNTGELFF. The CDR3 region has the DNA TGCAGCGTTATGAGCGGGAGGAACACCGGGGAGCTGTTTTTT.

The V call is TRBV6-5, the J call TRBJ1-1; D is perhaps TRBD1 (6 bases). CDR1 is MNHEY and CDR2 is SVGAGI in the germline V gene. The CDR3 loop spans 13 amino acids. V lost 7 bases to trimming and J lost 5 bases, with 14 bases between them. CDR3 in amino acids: CASKLQGRTEAFF. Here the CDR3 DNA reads TGTGCCAGCAAACTACAGGGAAGGACTGAAGCTTTCTTT.

The CDR3 spells CASSFVGGGGYTF. The CDR3, as DNA: TGTGCCAGCAGCTTTGTTGGGGGGGGCGGCTACACCTTC. This chain uses TRBV7-2 with TRBJ1-2; a weak D match, TRBD1 (6 bases). The germline V and J ends were trimmed by 3 bases and 8 bases, with 13 bases remaining between them. Per the germline V gene, CDR1 is SGHTA and CDR2 is FQGNSA. The CDR3 is 13 amino acids.

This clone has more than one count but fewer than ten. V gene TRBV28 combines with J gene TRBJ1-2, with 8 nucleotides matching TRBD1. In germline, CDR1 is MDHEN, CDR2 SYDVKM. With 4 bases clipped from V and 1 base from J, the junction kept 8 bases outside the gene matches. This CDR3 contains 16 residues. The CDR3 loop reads CASSSPGQEFNYGYTF. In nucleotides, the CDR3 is TGTGCCAGCAGTTCCCCGGGACAGGAGTTTAACTATGGCTACACCTTC.

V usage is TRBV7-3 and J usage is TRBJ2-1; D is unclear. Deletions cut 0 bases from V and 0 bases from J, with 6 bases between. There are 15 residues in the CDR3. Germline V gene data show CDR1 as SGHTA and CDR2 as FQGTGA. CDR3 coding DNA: TGTGCCAGCAGCTTAACGCGGAGCTCCTACAATGAGCAGTTCTTC. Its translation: CASSLTRSSYNEQFF.

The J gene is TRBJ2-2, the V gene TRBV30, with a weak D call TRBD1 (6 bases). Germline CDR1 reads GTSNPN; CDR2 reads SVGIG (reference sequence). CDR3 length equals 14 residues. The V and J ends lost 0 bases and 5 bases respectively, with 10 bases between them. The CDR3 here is CAWSVGGITGELFF. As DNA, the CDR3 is TGTGCCTGGAGTGTAGGGGGAATTACCGGGGAGCTGTTTTTT.

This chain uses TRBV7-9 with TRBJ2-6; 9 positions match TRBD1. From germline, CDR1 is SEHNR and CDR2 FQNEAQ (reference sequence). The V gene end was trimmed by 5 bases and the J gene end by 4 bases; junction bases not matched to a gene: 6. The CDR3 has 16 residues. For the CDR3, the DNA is TGTGCCAGCAGCCGGGGACAGGGTACCGGGGCCAACGTCCTGACTTTC. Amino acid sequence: CASSRGQGTGANVLTF.

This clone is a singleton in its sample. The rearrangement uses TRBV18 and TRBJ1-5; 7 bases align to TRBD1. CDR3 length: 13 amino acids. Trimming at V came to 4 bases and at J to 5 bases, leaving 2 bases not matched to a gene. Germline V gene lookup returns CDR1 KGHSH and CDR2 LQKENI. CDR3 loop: CASSLGQDQPQHF. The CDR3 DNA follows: TGTGCCAGCTCACTTGGACAGGATCAGCCCCAGCATTTT.

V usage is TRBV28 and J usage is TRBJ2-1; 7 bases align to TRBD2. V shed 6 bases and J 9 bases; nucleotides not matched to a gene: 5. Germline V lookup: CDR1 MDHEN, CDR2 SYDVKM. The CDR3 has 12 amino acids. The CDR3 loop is CASSGSSGEQFF. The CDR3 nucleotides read TGTGCCAGCAGCGGCTCTAGCGGTGAGCAGTTCTTC.

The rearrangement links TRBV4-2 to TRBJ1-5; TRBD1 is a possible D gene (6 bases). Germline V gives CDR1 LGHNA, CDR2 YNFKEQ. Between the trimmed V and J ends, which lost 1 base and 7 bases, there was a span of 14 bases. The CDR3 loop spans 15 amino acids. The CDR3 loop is CASSQVGAVRQPQHF. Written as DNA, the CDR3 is TGTGCCAGCAGCCAAGTGGGGGCCGTCAGACAGCCCCAGCATTTT.

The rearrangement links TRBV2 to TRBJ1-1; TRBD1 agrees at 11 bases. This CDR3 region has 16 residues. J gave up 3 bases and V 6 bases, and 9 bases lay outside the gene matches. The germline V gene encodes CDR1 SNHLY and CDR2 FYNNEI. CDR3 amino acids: CASRGTGGFKDTEAFF. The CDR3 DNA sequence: TGTGCCAGCAGAGGGACAGGGGGATTTAAGGACACTGAAGCTTTCTTT.

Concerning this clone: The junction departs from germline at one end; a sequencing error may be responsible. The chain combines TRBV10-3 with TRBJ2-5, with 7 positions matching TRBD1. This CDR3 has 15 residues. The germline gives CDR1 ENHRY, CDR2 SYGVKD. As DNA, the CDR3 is TGTGCCATCAGCCAAGACGGGACAGCTCAAGAGGCCCAGTACTTC. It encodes CAISQDGTAQEAQYF.

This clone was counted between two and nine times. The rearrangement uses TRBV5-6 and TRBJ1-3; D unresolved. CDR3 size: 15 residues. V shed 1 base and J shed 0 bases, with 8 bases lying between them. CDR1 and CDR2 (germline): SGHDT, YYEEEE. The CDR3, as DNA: TGTGCCAGCAGCTTGCGCCCGGGCTCTGGAAACACCATATATTTT. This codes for CASSLRPGSGNTIYF.